This T cell receptor beta chain originates from a study of blood T cells in healthy people across ages (dated by TCRdb to the mid-2010s). In the study overall: In model experiments, roughly one uniquely barcoded TCR beta cDNA molecule per two T cells was captured by template switching. The donors were divided into four age groups: young (average roughly 17 years), middle-aged (about 39), aged (approximately 62) and long-lived (nearly 85). To track age-related changes in TCR beta repertoire diversity, the study relied on deep sequencing normalized with unique cDNA molecular identifiers. To avoid experimental bias, donors of different ages were randomly spread across the sequencing lanes. Using the same blood draw, the study looked at two additional independent replicas of 1 million unique cDNA reads for two donors, one aged 18 to 30 and the other aged 80 or older.

The library was prepared using 5' RACE. Sequencing instrument: Illumina HiSeq 2500. The second PCR ran for about 7 to 11 cycles and used a J-beta primer mix along with a sample-barcoded 5' primer. Each TCR beta cDNA molecule received a unique molecular identifier from a template-switch 5' adaptor carrying 12 random nucleotides. At least 2.5 million CDR3-containing paired-end reads were obtained from each sample. First-strand cDNA synthesis was performed from all RNA using the Mint cDNA synthesis kit, with priming by a TRBC-specific oligonucleotide. Following uracil-DNA glycosylase treatment, a first 18-cycle PCR with universal primers M1SS and BC2_uni_R was performed on all cDNA. Per the original workflow: Normalization of each sample was performed by random selection of 1 million high-quality reads, each carrying a distinct molecular identifier. Instead of being binned into consensus sequences, reads with shared molecular identifiers were discarded. MiTCR, set to a Q25 quality threshold and the strictest error-elimination algorithm, was used for CDR3 identification, clonotype clustering and error correction. A nonparametric unseen species model using Euler transformation provided a lower-bound estimate of total TCR beta diversity. TCRdb trimmed public reads at Q25 via fastp, called clones via MiXCR and kept in-frame beta chains. Rows with one shared CDR3 protein collapse into an entry with the most common genes and DNA. For this entry, the V and J calls and clone size follow TCRdb and not the study's own pipeline. The sample table shows fewer than 800,000 distinct CDR3 sequences, and around 32% are seen once. Of the sample, over 15% falls within the top ten clones.

The CDR3 has 17 amino acids, counting the end cysteine and phenylalanine. The retained sequence is limited to the CDR3, 51 bases, with the frame set at the first base. V is trimmed back by 4 bases and J by 2 bases, and the junction contains 8 bases that no gene match accounts for. Looking up the germline V gene yields CDR1 SGHDT and CDR2 YYEEEE. Here is what the overall study found, with its caveats: Estimates of total diversity based on one million sequenced T cells were regarded as lower bounds and as underestimates. There was a strong correlation between observed TCR beta diversity and the percentage of naive T cells measured by flow cytometry. Compared with the aged group, the long-lived group had more naive CD4+ T cells, fewer expanded clones and increased TCR diversity, suggesting age selection. Bulk unsorted PBMC profiling prevented conclusive comparison of naive and antigen-experienced compartments. The CMV infection status of donors was not known, potentially confounding age-related changes in expanded clonotypes. As age increased, observed TCR beta diversity per million T cells dropped in a roughly linear way, and a significant reduction was already evident by age 40.

This clonotype has a handful of counts. This clone's antigen is unknown. There are no base qualities to consult, and no much larger clone falls within one base. The roughly 39 donors, aged about 6 to 90 years, were systemically healthy Caucasian individuals from Russia. Each donor gave ten milliliters of peripheral blood, drawn into EDTA-treated Vacutainer tubes. Ficoll-Paque density-gradient centrifugation was used to isolate PBMCs, with at least 6.5 million per sample. Trizol reagent was used to extract total RNA from PBMCs, with at least 5 micrograms per sample. For every donor, an aliquot of PBMCs went through flow cytometry to measure the percentages of naive CD45RAhigh/CD27high T cells.

The sequence was obtained from a woman older than 75 in good health. Donor details come from another sample of the same person, matched by shared clones. Here the chain combines TRBV5-6 and TRBJ2-1, with TRBD2 matching 11 junction bases. Sequences were obtained from blood. The DNA sequence is TGTGCCAGCAGCCGTCTACTTAGCGGGGGGGCCTACAATGAGCAGTTCTTC. Its amino acids are CASSRLLSGGAYNEQFF.